This T cell receptor (beta chain) was obtained from a study of T cells in Graves' hyperthyroidism and ophthalmopathy. With 6 bases clipped from V and 0 bases from J, the junction kept 14 bases outside the gene matches. The CDR3 length is 19 residues. The germline gives CDR1 SQVTM, CDR2 ANQGSEA. Authors of the study amplified TCR beta CDR3 regions from RNA transcripts. During a first-round RT-PCR of the TCR CDR3, the HTBI primer set was used. TCRdb re-called the multiplex PCR reads through MiXCR, storing one row per CDR3 protein. Among more than 75,000 distinct CDR3 sequences listed, about 51% were seen once.

This receptor was identified in a woman aged 40-49 years with Graves' hyperthyroidism. The sequencing sample was made of blood. The J gene is TRBJ2-6, the V gene TRBV29-1, with 10 bases matching TRBD1. In DNA form, the CDR3 reads TGCAGCGTAGGAACAGGGGGGACAGGGGCCTCCTCTGGGGCCAACGTCCTGACTTTC. Translated: CSVGTGGTGASSGANVLTF.